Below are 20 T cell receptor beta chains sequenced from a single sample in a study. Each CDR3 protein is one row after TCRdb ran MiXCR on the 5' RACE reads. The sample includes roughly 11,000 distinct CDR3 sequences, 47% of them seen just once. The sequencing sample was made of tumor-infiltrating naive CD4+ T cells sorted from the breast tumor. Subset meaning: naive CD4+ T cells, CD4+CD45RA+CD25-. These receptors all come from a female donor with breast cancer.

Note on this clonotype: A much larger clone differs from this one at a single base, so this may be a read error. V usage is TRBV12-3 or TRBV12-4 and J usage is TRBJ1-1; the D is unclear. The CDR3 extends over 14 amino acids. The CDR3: CASSLGAINTEALF. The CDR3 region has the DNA TGTGCCAGCAGTTTAGGGGCTATTAACACTGAAGCTCTCTTT.

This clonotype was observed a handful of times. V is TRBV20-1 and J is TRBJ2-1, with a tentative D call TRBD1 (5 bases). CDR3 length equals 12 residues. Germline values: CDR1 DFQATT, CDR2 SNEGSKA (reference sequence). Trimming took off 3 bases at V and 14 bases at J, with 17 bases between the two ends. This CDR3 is CSASVDRGQEFF. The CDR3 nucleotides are TGCAGTGCTAGCGTCGATAGGGGCCAGGAGTTCTTC.

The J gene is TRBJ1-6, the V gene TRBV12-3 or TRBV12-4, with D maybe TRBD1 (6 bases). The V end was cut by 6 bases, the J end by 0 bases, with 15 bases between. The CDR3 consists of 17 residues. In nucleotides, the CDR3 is TGTGCCAGCAGCCTGGAGAACAGGGCCTCCTATAATTCACCCCTCCACTTT. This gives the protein CASSLENRASYNSPLHF.

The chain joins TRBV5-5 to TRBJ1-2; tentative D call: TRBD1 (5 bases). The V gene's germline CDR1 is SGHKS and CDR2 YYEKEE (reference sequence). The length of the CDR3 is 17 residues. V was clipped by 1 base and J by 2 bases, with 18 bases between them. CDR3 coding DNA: TGTGCCAGCAGCTTGATCGTGCAGGGTAGCCCCAACTATGGCTACACCTTC. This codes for CASSLIVQGSPNYGYTF.

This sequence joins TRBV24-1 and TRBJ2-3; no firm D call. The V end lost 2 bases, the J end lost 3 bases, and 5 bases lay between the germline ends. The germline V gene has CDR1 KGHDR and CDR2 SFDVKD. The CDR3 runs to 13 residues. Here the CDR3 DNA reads TGTGCCACCAGTGATTACTCTACAGATACGCAGTATTTT. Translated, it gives CATSDYSTDTQYF.

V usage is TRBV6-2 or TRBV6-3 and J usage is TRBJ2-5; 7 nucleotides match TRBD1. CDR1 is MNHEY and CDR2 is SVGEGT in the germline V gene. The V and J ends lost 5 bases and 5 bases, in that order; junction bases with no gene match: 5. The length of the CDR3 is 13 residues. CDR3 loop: CASSLGQAETQYF. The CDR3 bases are TGTGCCAGCAGTCTTGGACAGGCGGAGACCCAGTACTTC.

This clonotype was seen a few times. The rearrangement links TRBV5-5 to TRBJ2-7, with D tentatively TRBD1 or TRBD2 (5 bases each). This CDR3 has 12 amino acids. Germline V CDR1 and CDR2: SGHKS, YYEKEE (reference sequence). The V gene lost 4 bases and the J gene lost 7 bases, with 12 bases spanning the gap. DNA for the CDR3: TGTGCCAGCAGCCGGGACGGACTGGAGCAGTACGTC. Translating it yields CASSRDGLEQYV.

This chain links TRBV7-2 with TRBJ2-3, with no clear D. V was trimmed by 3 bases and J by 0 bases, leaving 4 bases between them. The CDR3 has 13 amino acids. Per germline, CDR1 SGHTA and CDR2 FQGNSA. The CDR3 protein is CASSLFSTDTQYF. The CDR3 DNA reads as TGTGCCAGCAGCTTGTTTAGCACAGATACGCAGTATTTT.

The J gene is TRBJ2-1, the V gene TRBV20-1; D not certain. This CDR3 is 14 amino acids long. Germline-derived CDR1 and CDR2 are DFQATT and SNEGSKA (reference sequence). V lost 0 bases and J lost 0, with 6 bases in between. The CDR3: CSAREVRSYNEQFF. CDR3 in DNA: TGCAGTGCTAGAGAAGTCCGCTCCTACAATGAGCAGTTCTTC.

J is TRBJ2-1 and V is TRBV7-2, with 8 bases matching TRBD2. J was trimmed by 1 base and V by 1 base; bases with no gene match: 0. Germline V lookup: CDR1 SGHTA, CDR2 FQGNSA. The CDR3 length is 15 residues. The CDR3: CASSLVAGSYNEQFF. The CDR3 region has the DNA TGTGCCAGCAGCTTAGTAGCGGGATCCTACAATGAGCAGTTCTTC. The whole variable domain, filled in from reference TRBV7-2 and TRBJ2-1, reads GAGVSQSPSNKVTEKGKDVELRCDPISGHTALYWYRQSLGQGLEFLIYFQGNSAPDKSGLPSDRFSAERTGGSVSTLTIQRTQQEDSAVYLCASSLVAGSYNEQFFGPGTRLTVL.

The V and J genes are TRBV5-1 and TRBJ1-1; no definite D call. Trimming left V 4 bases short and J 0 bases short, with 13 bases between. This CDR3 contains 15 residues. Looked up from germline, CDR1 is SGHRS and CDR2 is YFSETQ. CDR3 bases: TGCGCCAGCAGCACTGGGGTAACACTGAACACTGAAGCTTTCTTT. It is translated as CASSTGVTLNTEAFF.

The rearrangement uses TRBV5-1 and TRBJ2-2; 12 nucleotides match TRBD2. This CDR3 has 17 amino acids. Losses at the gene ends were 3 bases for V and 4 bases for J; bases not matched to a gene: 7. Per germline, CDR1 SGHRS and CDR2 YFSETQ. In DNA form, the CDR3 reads TGCGCCAGCAGCTGGACTAGCGGGAAGGTGGGCACCGGGGAGCTGTTTTTT. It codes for CASSWTSGKVGTGELFF. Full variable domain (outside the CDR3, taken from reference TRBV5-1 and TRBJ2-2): KAGVTQTPRYLIKTRGQQVTLSCSPISGHRSVSWYQQTPGQGLQFLFEYFSETQRNKGNFPGRFSGRQFSNSRSEMNVSTLELGDSALYLCASSWTSGKVGTGELFFGEGSRLTVL.

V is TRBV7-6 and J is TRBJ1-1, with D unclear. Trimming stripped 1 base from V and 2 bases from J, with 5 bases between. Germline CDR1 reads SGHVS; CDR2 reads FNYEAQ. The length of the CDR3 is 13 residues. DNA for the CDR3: TGTGCCAGCAGCTTAGGCAGTAACACTGAAGCTTTCTTT. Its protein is CASSLGSNTEAFF.

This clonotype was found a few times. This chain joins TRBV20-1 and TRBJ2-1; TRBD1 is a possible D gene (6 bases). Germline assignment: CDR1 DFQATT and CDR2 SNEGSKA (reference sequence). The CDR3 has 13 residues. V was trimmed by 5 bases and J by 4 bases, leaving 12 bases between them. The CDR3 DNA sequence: TGCAGTGCTTCTTCAGGGGTATACAATGAGCAGTTCTTC. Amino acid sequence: CSASSGVYNEQFF.

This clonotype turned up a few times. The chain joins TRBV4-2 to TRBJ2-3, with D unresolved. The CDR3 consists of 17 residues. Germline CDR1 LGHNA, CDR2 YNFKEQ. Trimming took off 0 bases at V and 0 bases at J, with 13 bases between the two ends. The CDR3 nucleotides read TGTGCCAGCAGCCAAGAGGCAACGGGCTCTAGCACAGATACGCAGTATTTT. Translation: CASSQEATGSSTDTQYF.

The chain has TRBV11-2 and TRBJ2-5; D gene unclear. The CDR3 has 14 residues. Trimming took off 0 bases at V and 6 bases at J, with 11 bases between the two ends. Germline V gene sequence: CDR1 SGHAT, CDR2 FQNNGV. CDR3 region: CASSLEQLDKTQYF. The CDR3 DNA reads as TGTGCCAGCAGCTTAGAACAGCTAGATAAGACCCAGTACTTC.

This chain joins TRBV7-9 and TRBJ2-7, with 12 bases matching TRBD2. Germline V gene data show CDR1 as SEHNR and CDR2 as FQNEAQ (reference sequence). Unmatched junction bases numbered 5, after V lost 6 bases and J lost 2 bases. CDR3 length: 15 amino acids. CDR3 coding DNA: TGTGCCAGCAGGCCGGGACTAGCGGGTCCCTACGAGCAGTACTTC. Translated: CASRPGLAGPYEQYF.

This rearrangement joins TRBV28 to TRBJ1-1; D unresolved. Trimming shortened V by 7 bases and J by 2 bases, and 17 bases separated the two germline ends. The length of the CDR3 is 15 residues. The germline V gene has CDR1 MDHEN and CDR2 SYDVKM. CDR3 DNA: TGTGCCAGCAACCGTGCAGAGTGGGCCAACACTGAAGCTTTCTTT. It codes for CASNRAEWANTEAFF.

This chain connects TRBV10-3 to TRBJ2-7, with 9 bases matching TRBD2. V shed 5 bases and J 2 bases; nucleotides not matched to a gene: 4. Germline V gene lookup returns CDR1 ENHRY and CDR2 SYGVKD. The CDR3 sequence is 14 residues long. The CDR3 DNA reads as TGTGCCATCAGTCCTTCTAGCGGGACCTACGAGCAGTACTTC. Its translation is CAISPSSGTYEQYF.

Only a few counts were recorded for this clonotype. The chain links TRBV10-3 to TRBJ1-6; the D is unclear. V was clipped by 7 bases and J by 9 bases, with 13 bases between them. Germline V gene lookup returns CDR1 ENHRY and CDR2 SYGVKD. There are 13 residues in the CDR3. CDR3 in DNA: TGTGCCATCACCCCGGGAGCCGGTTCACCCCTCCACTTT. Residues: CAITPGAGSPLHF.